This T cell receptor (beta chain) derives from a study of T cells after yellow fever vaccination. TCRdb processed the 5' RACE reads anew with MiXCR; each CDR3 protein has one entry. This sample has 180,000 or so distinct CDR3 sequences, with 11% found just once. CDR1 SGHDT and CDR2 YYEEEE come from the germline V gene. The CDR3 length is 15 residues. The J segment lost 6 bases and the V segment lost 2 bases, leaving 7 bases of the junction unmatched. Material: CD8+ T cells sorted from PBMCs, obtained 15 days after the yellow fever booster vaccination. The chain has TRBV5-6 and TRBJ2-1; TRBD2 matches at 8 bases. This TCR derives from a young man who received the YFV17D yellow fever vaccine. This CDR3 reads CASSFVAGLTNEQFF. CDR3 DNA: TGTGCCAGCAGCTTTGTAGCGGGGCTTACCAATGAGCAGTTCTTC. Together with reference TRBV5-6 and TRBJ2-1, the CDR3 gives the full variable domain: DAGVTQSPTHLIKTRGQQVTLRCSPKSGHDTVSWYQQALGQGPQFIFQYYEEEERQRGNFPDRFSGHQFPNYSSELNVNALLLGDSALYLCASSFVAGLTNEQFFGPGTRLTVL.